Below, 28 T cell receptor beta chains from the same sample are listed, as sequenced in a study of blood T cells in healthy people across ages. With a J-beta primer mix and a sample-barcoded 5' primer, a second PCR ran roughly 6 to 12 cycles. One entry per CDR3 protein, called by TCRdb with MiXCR from the 5' RACE reads. The sample consists of 1,800,000 or so distinct CDR3 sequences, roughly two fifths of them appearing once. The sequenced sample consisted of blood. These receptors originate from a human donor in good health.

This clonotype has a handful of counts. The chain links TRBV20-1 to TRBJ2-3; D not resolved. Trimming removed 1 base at V and 4 bases at J, with 6 bases between. Germline assignment: CDR1 DFQATT and CDR2 SNEGSKA (reference sequence). The CDR3 loop spans 12 amino acids. Here the CDR3 DNA reads TGCAGTGCTAGAGCGTTCCCAGATACGCAGTATTTT. Its translation is CSARAFPDTQYF.

This clonotype was seen a few times. The J gene is TRBJ2-1, the V gene TRBV5-1; D perhaps matches TRBD2 (5 bases). V gave up 5 bases and J gave up 5 bases, with 14 bases separating them. Germline loops: CDR1 SGHRS, CDR2 YFSETQ. The CDR3 totals 14 residues. DNA of the CDR3: TGCGCCAGCAGGGACTGGGCGTCCCACAATGAGCAGTTCTTC. This translates into CASRDWASHNEQFF.

This rearrangement joins TRBV6-6 to TRBJ2-7; 8 nucleotides line up with TRBD1. The CDR3 spans 13 residues. V was pared by 10 bases and J by 3 bases, with 8 bases of the junction left unmatched. Per the germline V gene, CDR1 is MNHNY and CDR2 is SVGAGI (reference sequence). CDR3: CATMRQGRYEQYF. CDR3 nucleotide sequence: TGTGCCACCATGCGACAGGGGCGCTACGAGCAGTACTTC.

J is TRBJ2-3 and V is TRBV12-3 or TRBV12-4, with D unresolved. The CDR3 sequence is 14 residues long. The ends were cut back, 7 bases at V and 6 bases at J, with 17 bases in the middle. In nucleotides, the CDR3 is TGTGCCAGCAACCGCTCTGGCCCGCGGGATACGCAGTATTTT. Residues: CASNRSGPRDTQYF.

The V and J genes are TRBV4-2 and TRBJ2-2, with 8 bases matching TRBD2. The length of the CDR3 is 11 residues. V shed 10 bases, J shed 6 bases, and the junction held 1 base outside the gene matches. In germline, CDR1 is LGHNA, CDR2 YNFKEQ. The CDR3 loop is CATGGAGELFF. The CDR3 DNA is TGTGCCACCGGGGGGGCCGGGGAGCTGTTTTTT.

J is TRBJ2-6 and V is TRBV5-1, with D unclear. The V and J ends lost 7 bases and 0 bases respectively, with 11 bases between them. Germline V gene sequence: CDR1 SGHRS, CDR2 YFSETQ. The CDR3 runs 15 residues. CDR3 sequence (DNA): TGCGCCAGCCGTCGGGCCCCCTCTGGGGCCAACGTCCTGACTTTC. Protein: CASRRAPSGANVLTF.

This clonotype came up a few times. This chain links TRBV13 with TRBJ2-7; the D gene is possibly TRBD2 (6 bases). The CDR3 contains 16 residues. Germline V lookup: CDR1 PRHDT, CDR2 FYEKMQ (reference sequence). Trimming pared 5 bases from V and 4 bases from J, leaving 21 bases between. The DNA for the CDR3 is TGTGCCAGCAGCCCCTATCTTGGGACTCCAGGTTACGAGCAGTACTTC. Amino acids: CASSPYLGTPGYEQYF. Full variable domain (remainder filled in from reference TRBV13 and TRBJ2-7): AAGVIQSPRHLIKEKRETATLKCYPIPRHDTVYWYQQGPGQDPQFLISFYEKMQSDKGSIPDRFSAQQFSDYHSELNMSSLELGDSALYFCASSPYLGTPGYEQYFGPGTRLTVT.

This rearrangement joins TRBV20-1 to TRBJ1-1, with TRBD1 identical over 7 bases. The CDR3 is 15 residues long. Trimming removed 0 bases from V and 4 bases from J; junction bases left unmatched: 8. Germline CDR1 reads DFQATT; CDR2 reads SNEGSKA (reference sequence). The CDR3 loop is CSARDFRAGGTEAFF. In DNA form, the CDR3 reads TGCAGTGCTAGAGATTTCAGGGCAGGGGGCACTGAAGCTTTCTTT.

The V and J genes are TRBV20-1 and TRBJ2-7; TRBD1 agrees at 9 bases. Germline CDR1 DFQATT, CDR2 SNEGSKA (reference sequence). The CDR3 is made up of 16 amino acids. Trimming cost V 1 base and J 1 base; bases outside gene matches: 8. The CDR3 DNA is TGCAGTGCTAGAGTTCTACGGACAGGGGAGTCCTACGAGCAGTACTTC. Residues: CSARVLRTGESYEQYF.

This clonotype turned up a few times. The rearrangement joins TRBV12-5 to TRBJ2-5, with D possibly being TRBD2 (6 bases). V lost 6 bases to trimming and J lost 4 bases, with 9 bases between them. This CDR3 is built from 12 residues. Germline values: CDR1 LGHNT, CDR2 FRNRAP. Here the CDR3 reads CASGEGSETQYF. The CDR3 DNA is TGTGCTAGTGGGGAGGGGTCAGAGACCCAGTACTTC.

The sample holds a few counts of this clonotype. The chain has TRBV5-1 and TRBJ2-7; 8 bases fit TRBD1. This CDR3 has 14 residues. V gave up 7 bases and J gave up 2 bases; unmatched junction bases: 8. Germline lookup yields CDR1 SGHRS and CDR2 YFSETQ. In nucleotides, the CDR3 is TGCGCCAGCGGCCAAGGGACAGGAACCTACGAGCAGTACTTC. Translation: CASGQGTGTYEQYF.

The chain uses TRBV6-1 and TRBJ2-3; 10 positions match TRBD2. J was trimmed by 0 bases and V by 5 bases; bases with no gene match: 14. The germline gives CDR1 MNHNS, CDR2 SASEGT. CDR3 length: 19 residues. The CDR3 loop reads CASSRASGGMSTSTDTQYF. CDR3 nucleotides: TGTGCCAGCAGTAGGGCTAGCGGGGGAATGTCAACTAGCACAGATACGCAGTATTTT.

This chain uses TRBV4-2 with TRBJ1-2; TRBD1 aligns across 8 bases. Per germline, CDR1 LGHNA and CDR2 YNFKEQ. This CDR3 is 18 amino acids long. V shed 4 bases and J 8 bases; nucleotides not matched to a gene: 21. The CDR3 loop is CASSRPSGQGLIEGGYTF. The CDR3 nucleotides read TGTGCCAGCAGCCGACCATCTGGACAGGGATTGATCGAGGGGGGCTACACCTTC.

The chain uses TRBV11-2 and TRBJ1-5, with D perhaps TRBD1 (6 bases). This CDR3 contains 15 residues. The germline gives CDR1 SGHAT, CDR2 FQNNGV. Between the trimmed V and J ends, which lost 8 bases and 3 bases, there was a span of 17 bases. In DNA form, the CDR3 reads TGTGCCAGCGGCTATTCAGGGGCTACCAATCAGCCCCAGCATTTT. It yields the protein CASGYSGATNQPQHF.

This clonotype turned up a few times. The V call is TRBV7-2, the J call TRBJ1-5; TRBD1 aligns across 9 bases. The J segment lost 7 bases and the V segment lost 7 bases, leaving 14 bases of the junction unmatched. The CDR3 is made up of 16 amino acids. Germline assignment: CDR1 SGHTA and CDR2 FQGNSA. CDR3 DNA sequence: TGTGCCAGCACACCCAGCCTCGGGACAGGGATACAGCCCCAGCATTTT. This codes for CASTPSLGTGIQPQHF.

CDR3 DNA sequence: TGTGCCAGCAGTACAGGTGGTTTATGGGGAACGCAGTATTTT. The encoded protein is CASSTGGLWGTQYF. The chain carries TRBV12-3 or TRBV12-4 and TRBJ2-3, with a tentative D call TRBD1 (5 bases). The CDR3 is 14 residues long. Trimming stripped 5 bases from V and 9 bases from J, with 18 bases between.

This clonotype was counted only a few times. V and J are TRBV14 and TRBJ1-4, with D unresolved. The V end lost 0 bases, the J end lost 16 bases, and 12 bases lay between the germline ends. The CDR3 has 12 amino acids. Germline lookup yields CDR1 SGHDN and CDR2 FVKESK. CDR3 residues: CASSQEGGFQFF. CDR3 nucleotide sequence: TGTGCCAGCAGCCAAGAGGGCGGATTCCAGTTTTTT.

This clonotype was recorded a few times. The chain employs TRBV25-1 and TRBJ2-7, with D hard to call. The CDR3 has 16 amino acids. Germline V gene data show CDR1 as MGHDK and CDR2 as SYGVNS. Trimming stripped 1 base from V and 3 bases from J, with 16 bases between. CDR3: CASSELGGGSIYEQYF. CDR3 nucleotide sequence: TGTGCCAGCAGTGAATTGGGCGGCGGCAGCATCTACGAGCAGTACTTC.

Details on this clonotype: The junction differs from germline at one of its ends, possibly a read error. The chain uses TRBV5-1 and TRBJ1-1; no definite D call. The CDR3 consists of 16 residues. In germline, CDR1 is SGHRS, CDR2 YFSETQ. Written as DNA, the CDR3 is TGCGCCGGCAGCTTGGAGGGTCATGCAGTCAGCACTGAAGCTTTCTTT. This sequence encodes CAGSLEGHAVSTEAFF.

V gene TRBV7-2 combines with J gene TRBJ2-3, with 9 positions matching TRBD2. V lost 5 bases to trimming and J lost 4 bases; unmatched junction nucleotides: 7. CDR3 length: 15 residues. Germline-derived CDR1 and CDR2 are SGHTA and FQGNSA. The CDR3 sequence is CASSLRLAVPDTQYF. In nucleotides, the CDR3 is TGTGCCAGCAGCCTAAGACTAGCGGTCCCAGATACGCAGTATTTT.

V usage is TRBV20-1 and J usage is TRBJ2-7; D is unclear. The germline V gene has CDR1 DFQATT and CDR2 SNEGSKA (reference sequence). V was shortened by 3 bases and J by 3 bases, with 12 bases between the two germline ends. The length of the CDR3 is 13 residues. The CDR3 DNA sequence: TGCAGTGCTAGTGCCTTAGACGGCTACGAGCAGTACTTC. Protein sequence: CSASALDGYEQYF.

In this sample, this clonotype turned up a few times. The rearrangement links TRBV7-3 to TRBJ2-6; no reliable D call. CDR3 length: 15 amino acids. The germline V and J ends were trimmed by 2 bases and 4 bases, with 9 bases remaining between them. Germline V gene sequence: CDR1 SGHTA, CDR2 FQGTGA. The CDR3 coding sequence is TGTGCCAGCAGCTTATCCGTGGTGGGGGCCAACGTCCTGACTTTC. It translates to CASSLSVVGANVLTF.

A few counts support this clonotype. The chain carries TRBV20-1 and TRBJ2-5, with D perhaps TRBD2 (7 bases). CDR3 size: 14 residues. The germline gives CDR1 DFQATT, CDR2 SNEGSKA (reference sequence). V lost 3 bases and J 1 base, leaving 12 bases between the germline ends. The CDR3 is CSASLAGAQETQYF. The CDR3 nucleotides are TGCAGTGCTAGTCTGGCGGGGGCCCAAGAGACCCAGTACTTC.

V gene TRBV29-1 combines with J gene TRBJ2-3; the D gene could be TRBD1 or TRBD2 (6 bases each). This CDR3 spans 14 amino acids. Looked up from germline, CDR1 is SQVTM and CDR2 is ANQGSEA. Trimming shortened V by 3 bases and J by 2 bases, and 12 bases separated the two germline ends. The CDR3 DNA reads as TGCAGCGTTGAGGGGGGCGAGTCCACAGATACGCAGTATTTT. It codes for CSVEGGESTDTQYF.

The CDR3 loop reads CASTPPRGGRAEAFF. CDR3 in DNA: TGTGCCAGCACACCACCAAGAGGGGGGAGGGCTGAAGCTTTCTTT. The chain is built from TRBV12-3 or TRBV12-4 and TRBJ1-1; tentatively, D is TRBD1 (6 bases). CDR3 length: 15 residues. The V gene lost 7 bases and the J gene lost 6 bases, with 21 bases spanning the gap.

This clonotype was seen more than once but under ten times. This may be a read error: a much more frequent sequence differs by one nucleotide. The V and J genes are TRBV7-3 and TRBJ2-1, with a tentative D call TRBD1 (6 bases). The CDR3 is 13 amino acids. Trimming took off 2 bases at V and 6 bases at J, with 8 bases between the two ends. The germline V gene has CDR1 SGHTA and CDR2 FQGTGA. This CDR3 is CASSLDRINEQFF. The DNA of the CDR3 is TGTGCCAGCAGCTTAGACAGGATCAATGAGCAGTTCTTC.

This clonotype has just a few counts. V is TRBV25-1 and J is TRBJ1-2, with D uncertain. CDR1 and CDR2 from the germline V gene are MGHDK and SYGVNS. The CDR3 contains 14 residues. Between the trimmed V and J ends, which lost 1 base and 5 bases, there was a span of 11 bases. This CDR3 reads CASSESGFGYGYTF. As DNA, the CDR3 is TGTGCCAGCAGTGAATCGGGATTTGGGTATGGCTACACCTTC.

This chain uses TRBV6-1 with TRBJ2-3; D is unclear. V was trimmed by 2 bases and J by 2 bases, leaving 11 bases between them. Germline V gene data show CDR1 as MNHNS and CDR2 as SASEGT. The CDR3 totals 15 residues. The CDR3 reads CASSEFGQFTDTQYF. Here the CDR3 DNA reads TGTGCCAGCAGTGAATTCGGGCAGTTCACAGATACGCAGTATTTT.